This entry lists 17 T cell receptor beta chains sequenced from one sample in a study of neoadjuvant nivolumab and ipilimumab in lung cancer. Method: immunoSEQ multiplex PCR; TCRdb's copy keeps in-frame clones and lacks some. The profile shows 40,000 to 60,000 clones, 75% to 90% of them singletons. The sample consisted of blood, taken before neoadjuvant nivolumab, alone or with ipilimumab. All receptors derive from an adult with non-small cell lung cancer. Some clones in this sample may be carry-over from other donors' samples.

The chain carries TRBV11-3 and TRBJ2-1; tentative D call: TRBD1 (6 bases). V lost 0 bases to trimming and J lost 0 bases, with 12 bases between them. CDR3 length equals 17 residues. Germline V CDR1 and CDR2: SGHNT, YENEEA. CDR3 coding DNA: TGTGCCAGCAGCTTAGATCAAGGGGGAACCTCCTACAATGAGCAGTTCTTC. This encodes CASSLDQGGTSYNEQFF.

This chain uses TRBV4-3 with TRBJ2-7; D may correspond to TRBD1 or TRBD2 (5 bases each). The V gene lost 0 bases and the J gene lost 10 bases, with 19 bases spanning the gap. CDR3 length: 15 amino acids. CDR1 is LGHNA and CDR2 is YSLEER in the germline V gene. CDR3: CASSQDTDSGTGQYF. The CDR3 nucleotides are TGCGCCAGCAGCCAAGATACAGATTCCGGGACGGGACAGTACTTC.

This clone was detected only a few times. DNA of the CDR3: TGTGCCAGCAGCTTGGGGGTAGGGGATCAGCCCCAGCATTTT. Translation gives CASSLGVGDQPQHF. This chain links TRBV5-5 with TRBJ1-5, with TRBD1 as a possible D gene (5 bases). From germline, CDR1 is SGHKS and CDR2 YYEKEE (reference sequence). Trimming took 0 bases from V and 5 from J, leaving 9 bases between them. The CDR3 spans 14 residues.

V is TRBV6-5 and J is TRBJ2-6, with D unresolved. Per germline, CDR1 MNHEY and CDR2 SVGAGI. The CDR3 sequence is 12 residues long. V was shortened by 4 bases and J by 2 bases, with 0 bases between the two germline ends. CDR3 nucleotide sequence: TGTGCCAGCAGTTCTGGGGCCAACGTCCTGACTTTC. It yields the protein CASSSGANVLTF.

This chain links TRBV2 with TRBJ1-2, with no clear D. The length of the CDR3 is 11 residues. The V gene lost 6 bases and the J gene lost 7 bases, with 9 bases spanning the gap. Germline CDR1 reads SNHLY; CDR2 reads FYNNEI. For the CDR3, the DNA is TGTGCCAGCAGCCAGACCGCTGGCTACACCTTC. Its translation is CASSQTAGYTF.

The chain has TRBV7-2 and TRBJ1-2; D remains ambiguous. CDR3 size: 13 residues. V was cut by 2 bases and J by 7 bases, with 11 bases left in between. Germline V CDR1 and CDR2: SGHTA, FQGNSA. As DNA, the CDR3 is TGTGCCAGCAGCTTACAAAATCTAAGTGGCTACACCTTC. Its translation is CASSLQNLSGYTF.

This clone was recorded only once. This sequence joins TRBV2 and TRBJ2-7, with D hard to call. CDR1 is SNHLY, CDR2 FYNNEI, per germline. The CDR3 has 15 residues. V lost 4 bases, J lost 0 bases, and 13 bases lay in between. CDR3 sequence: CASSATLGISYEQYF. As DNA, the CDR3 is TGTGCCAGCAGTGCTACACTGGGGATCTCCTACGAGCAGTACTTC.

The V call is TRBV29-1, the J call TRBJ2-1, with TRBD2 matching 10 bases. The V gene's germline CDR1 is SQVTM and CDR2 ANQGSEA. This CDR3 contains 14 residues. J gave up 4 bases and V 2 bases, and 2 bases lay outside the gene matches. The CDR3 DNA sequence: TGCAGCGTTGAACTAGCGGGAGTATACAATGAGCAGTTCTTC. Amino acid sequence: CSVELAGVYNEQFF.

The CDR3 here is CASSEQGRLTGELFF. DNA of the CDR3: TGTGCCAGCAGCGAGCAGGGGCGCCTAACCGGGGAGCTGTTTTTT. This sequence joins TRBV5-6 and TRBJ2-2; tentatively, D is TRBD1 (6 bases). This CDR3 spans 15 amino acids. Germline V gives CDR1 SGHDT, CDR2 YYEEEE. V was cut by 4 bases and J by 5 bases, with 15 bases left in between.

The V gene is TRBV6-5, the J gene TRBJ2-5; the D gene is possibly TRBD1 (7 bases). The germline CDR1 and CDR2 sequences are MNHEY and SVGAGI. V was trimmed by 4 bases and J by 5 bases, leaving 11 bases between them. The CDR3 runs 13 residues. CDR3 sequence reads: CASSSGGRETQYF. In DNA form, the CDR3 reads TGTGCCAGCAGTTCAGGGGGGCGGGAGACCCAGTACTTC.

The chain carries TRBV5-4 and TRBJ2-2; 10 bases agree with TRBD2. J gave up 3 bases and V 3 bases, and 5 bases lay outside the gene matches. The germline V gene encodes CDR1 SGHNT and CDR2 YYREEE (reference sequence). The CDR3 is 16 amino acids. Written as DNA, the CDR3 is TGTGCCAGCAGCTCCAGCGGGAGGGCGGACACCGGGGAGCTGTTTTTT. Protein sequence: CASSSSGRADTGELFF.

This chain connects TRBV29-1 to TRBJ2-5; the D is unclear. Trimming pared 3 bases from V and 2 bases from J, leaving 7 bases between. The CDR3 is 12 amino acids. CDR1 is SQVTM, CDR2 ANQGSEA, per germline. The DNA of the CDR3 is TGCAGCGTTGAGTGGGTACAAGAGACCCAGTACTTC. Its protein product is CSVEWVQETQYF.

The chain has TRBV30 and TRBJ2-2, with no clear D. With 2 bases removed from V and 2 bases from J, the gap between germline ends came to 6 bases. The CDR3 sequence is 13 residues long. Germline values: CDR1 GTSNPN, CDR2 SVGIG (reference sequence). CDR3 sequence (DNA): TGTGCCTGGAGTCACCAAAACACCGGGGAGCTGTTTTTT. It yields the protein CAWSHQNTGELFF.

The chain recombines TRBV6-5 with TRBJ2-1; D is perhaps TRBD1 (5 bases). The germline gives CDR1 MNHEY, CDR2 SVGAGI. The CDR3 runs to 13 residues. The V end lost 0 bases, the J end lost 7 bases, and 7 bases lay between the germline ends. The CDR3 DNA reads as TGTGCCAGCAGTTACTCAGGGGAAAATGAGCAGTTCTTC. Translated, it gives CASSYSGENEQFF.

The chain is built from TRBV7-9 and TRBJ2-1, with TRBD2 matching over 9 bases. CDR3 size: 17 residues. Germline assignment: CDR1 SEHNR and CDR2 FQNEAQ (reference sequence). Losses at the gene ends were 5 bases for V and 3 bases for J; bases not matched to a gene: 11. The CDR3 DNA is TGTGCCAGCAGCATCGGGGCCAGCGGGAGGATCTACAATGAGCAGTTCTTC. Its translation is CASSIGASGRIYNEQFF.

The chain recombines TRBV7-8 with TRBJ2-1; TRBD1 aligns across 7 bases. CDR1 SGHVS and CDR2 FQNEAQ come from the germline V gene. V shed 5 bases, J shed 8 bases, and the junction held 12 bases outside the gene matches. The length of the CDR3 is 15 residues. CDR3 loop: CASSATGDSGDEQFF. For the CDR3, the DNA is TGTGCCAGCAGCGCTACAGGGGACAGCGGTGATGAGCAGTTCTTC.

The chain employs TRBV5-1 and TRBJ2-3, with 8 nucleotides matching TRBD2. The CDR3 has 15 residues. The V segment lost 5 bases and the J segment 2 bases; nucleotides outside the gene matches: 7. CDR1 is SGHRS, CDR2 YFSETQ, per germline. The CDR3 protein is CASRAIAGPTDTQYF. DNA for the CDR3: TGCGCCAGCAGAGCCATAGCGGGACCCACAGATACGCAGTATTTT.